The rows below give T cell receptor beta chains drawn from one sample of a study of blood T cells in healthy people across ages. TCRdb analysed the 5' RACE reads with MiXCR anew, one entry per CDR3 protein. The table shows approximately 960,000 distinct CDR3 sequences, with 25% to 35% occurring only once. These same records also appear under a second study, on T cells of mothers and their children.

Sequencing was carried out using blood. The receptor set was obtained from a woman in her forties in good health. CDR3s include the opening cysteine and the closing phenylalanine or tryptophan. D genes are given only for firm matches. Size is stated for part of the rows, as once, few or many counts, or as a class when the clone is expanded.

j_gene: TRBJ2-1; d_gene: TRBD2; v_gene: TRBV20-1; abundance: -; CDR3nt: TGCAGTGCTCGGGCTAGCGGGGGGTCGGGGTCCTACAATGAGCAGTTCTTC; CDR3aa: CSARASGGSGSYNEQFF
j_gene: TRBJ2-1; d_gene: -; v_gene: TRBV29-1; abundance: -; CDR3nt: TGCAGCCACTACAGGGGGGGAATCAATGAGCAGTTCTTC; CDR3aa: CSHYRGGINEQFF
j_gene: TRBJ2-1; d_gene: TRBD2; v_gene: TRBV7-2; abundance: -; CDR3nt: TGTGCCAGCAGCTTGCAGGGGGCTAGCGGGGGTAGGGATGAGCAGTTCTTC; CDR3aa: CASSLQGASGGRDEQFF
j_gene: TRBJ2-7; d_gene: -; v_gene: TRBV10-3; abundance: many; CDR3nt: TGTGCCATCAGTGAGTCCAGGGTGGGCTCCTACGAGCAGTACTTC; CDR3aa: CAISESRVGSYEQYF
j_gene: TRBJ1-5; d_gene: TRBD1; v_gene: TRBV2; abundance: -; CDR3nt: TGTGCCGGCAGCCGACAGGGTCGGGGTCAGCCCCAGCATTTT; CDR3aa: CAGSRQGRGQPQHF
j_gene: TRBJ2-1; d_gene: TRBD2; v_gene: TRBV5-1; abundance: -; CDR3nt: TGTGCCAGCATTGGGACTAGCGGGGACAATGAGCAGTTCTTC; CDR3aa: CASIGTSGDNEQFF
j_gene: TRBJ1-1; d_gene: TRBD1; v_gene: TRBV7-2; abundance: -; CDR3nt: TGTGCCAGCAGACCTGACAGGGCCGGCACTGAAGCTTTCTTT; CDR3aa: CASRPDRAGTEAFF
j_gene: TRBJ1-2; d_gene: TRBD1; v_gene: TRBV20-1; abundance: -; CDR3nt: TGCAGTGCTAGAGAAGGGGGACAGGGGAAAGGTGGCTACACCTTC; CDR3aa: CSAREGGQGKGGYTF
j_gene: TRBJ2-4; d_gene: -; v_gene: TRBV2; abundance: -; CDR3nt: TGTGCCAGCAGCGCACCGGACGCTGTCAAGTTAGCCAAAAACATTCAGTACTTC; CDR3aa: CASSAPDAVKLAKNIQYF
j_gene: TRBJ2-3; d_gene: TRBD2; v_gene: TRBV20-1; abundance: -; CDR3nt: TGCAGTGCTAGCGATTCTAGCGGGGGAAGCACAGATACGCAGTATTTT; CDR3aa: CSASDSSGGSTDTQYF
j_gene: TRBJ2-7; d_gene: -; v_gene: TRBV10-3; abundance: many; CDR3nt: TGTGCCATCACCGACCCAGGGGACTACGAGCAGTACTTC; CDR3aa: CAITDPGDYEQYF
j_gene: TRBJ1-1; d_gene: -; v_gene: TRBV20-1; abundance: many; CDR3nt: TGCAGTGCCACTAGGCGGGGTAGTAGAACTGAAGCTTTCTTT; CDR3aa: CSATRRGSRTEAFF
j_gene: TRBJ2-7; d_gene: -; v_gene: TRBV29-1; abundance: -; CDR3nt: TGCAGCGGGCAGGGGAGCTCCTACGAGCAGTACTTC; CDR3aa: CSGQGSSYEQYF
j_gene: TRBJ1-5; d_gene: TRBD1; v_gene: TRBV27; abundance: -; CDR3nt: TGTGCCAGCAGTTCCGGGACAGGGGTGGGGGGGAATCAGCCCCAGCATTTT; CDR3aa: CASSSGTGVGGNQPQHF
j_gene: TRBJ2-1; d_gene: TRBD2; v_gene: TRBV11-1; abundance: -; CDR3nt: TGTGCCAGCAGCTTAGTAGCGGGAGGGCATACTGAGCAGTTCTTC; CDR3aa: CASSLVAGGHTEQFF
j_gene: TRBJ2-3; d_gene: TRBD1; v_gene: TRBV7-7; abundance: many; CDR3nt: TGTGCTAGCAGCGCCGACAGGGGTACGCAGTATTTT; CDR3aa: CASSADRGTQYF
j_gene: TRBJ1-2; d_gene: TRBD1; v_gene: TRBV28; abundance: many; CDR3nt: TGTGCCAGCAGTTATTCGATAGGGGGCCTAAACTATGGCTACACCTTC; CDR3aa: CASSYSIGGLNYGYTF
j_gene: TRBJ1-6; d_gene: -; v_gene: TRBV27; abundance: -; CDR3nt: TGTGCCAGCAGCGCTCAGGGGCGGATTAATTCACCCCTCCACTTT; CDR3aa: CASSAQGRINSPLHF
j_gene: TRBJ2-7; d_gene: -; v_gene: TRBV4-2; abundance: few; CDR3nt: TGTGCCAGCAGCCAGCCCGGGACCGTTGGGCGCGAGCAGTACTTC; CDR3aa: CASSQPGTVGREQYF
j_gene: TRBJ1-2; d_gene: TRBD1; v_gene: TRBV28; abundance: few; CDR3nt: TGTGCCAGCACCTCCCCCCGGGACAGGGCGGATGGCTACACCTTC; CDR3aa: CASTSPRDRADGYTF
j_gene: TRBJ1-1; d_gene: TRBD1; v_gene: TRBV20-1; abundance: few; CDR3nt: TGCAGTGCTAGAGATCTCGTAAAGGGGGCACTGAACACTGAAGCTTTCTTT; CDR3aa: CSARDLVKGALNTEAFF
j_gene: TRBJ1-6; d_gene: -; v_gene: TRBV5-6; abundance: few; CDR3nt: TGTGCCAGCAGCTTGGGAGCGAGGCTTAATTCACCCCTCCACTTT; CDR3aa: CASSLGARLNSPLHF
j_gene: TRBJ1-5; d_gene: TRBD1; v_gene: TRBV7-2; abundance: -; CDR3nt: TGTGCCAGCAACTTACGGCCCCCGGGACAGGGGCGTTTTCAGCCCCAGCATTTT; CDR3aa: CASNLRPPGQGRFQPQHF
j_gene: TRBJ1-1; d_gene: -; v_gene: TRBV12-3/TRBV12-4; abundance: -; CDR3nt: TGTGCCAGCAGTTCCCTTTCCATGAACACTGAAGCTTTCTTT; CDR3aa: CASSSLSMNTEAFF
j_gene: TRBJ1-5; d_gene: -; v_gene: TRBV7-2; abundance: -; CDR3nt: TGTGCCAGCAGCCCTGAAACAGGGCCGGGGCAGCCCCAGCATTTT; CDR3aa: CASSPETGPGQPQHF
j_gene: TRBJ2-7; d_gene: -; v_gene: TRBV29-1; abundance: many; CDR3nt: TGCAGCGTTGAGTCTCGGGGATCCTACGAGCAGTACTTC; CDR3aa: CSVESRGSYEQYF
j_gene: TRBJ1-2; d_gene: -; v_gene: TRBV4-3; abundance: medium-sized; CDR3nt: TGCGCCAGCAGCCAAGGCGAGAGGCTTGGCTACACCTTC; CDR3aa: CASSQGERLGYTF
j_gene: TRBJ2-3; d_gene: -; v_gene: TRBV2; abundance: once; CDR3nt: TGTGCCAGCAGTGAAGCGGTTACAGGGAATACGCAGTATTTT; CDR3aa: CASSEAVTGNTQYF
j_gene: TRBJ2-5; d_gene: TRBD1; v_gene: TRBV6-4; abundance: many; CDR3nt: TGTGCCAGCAGTGAGGCGGACAGGGGGCAAGAGACCCAGTACTTC; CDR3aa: CASSEADRGQETQYF
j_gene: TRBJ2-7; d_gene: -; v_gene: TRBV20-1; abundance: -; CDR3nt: TGCAGTGCTAGAGACAGTGCCTCCTACAATGAGCAGTACTTC; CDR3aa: CSARDSASYNEQYF
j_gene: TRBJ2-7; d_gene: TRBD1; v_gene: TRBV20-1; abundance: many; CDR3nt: TGCAGTGCAACCCGGGACAGGGCGACCTACGAGCAGTACTTC; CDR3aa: CSATRDRATYEQYF